One sample yielded the 4 T cell receptor beta chains listed below, sequenced in a study of blood T cell repertoires in COVID-19. The assay was immunoSEQ multiplex PCR, and TCRdb's table has in-frame clones only and misses some. The table lists approximately 40,000 clones, 80% to 90% of them singletons. The material sequenced was peripheral blood. The receptors here all came from a man aged 40-50 years with COVID-19, enrolled during active disease.

The chain couples TRBV25-1 to TRBJ2-5; possibly TRBD2 for D (6 bases). Germline V gene sequence: CDR1 MGHDK, CDR2 SYGVNS. V shed 5 bases and J shed 5 bases, with 21 bases lying between them. This CDR3 comprises 16 residues. The CDR3 reads CASSKGGTRGWETQYF. Here the CDR3 DNA reads TGTGCCAGCAGTAAAGGAGGGACTCGAGGATGGGAGACCCAGTACTTC.

This rearrangement joins TRBV19 to TRBJ2-5, with TRBD1 matching over 8 bases. The CDR3 runs to 15 residues. The V gene end was trimmed by 3 bases and the J gene end by 5 bases; junction bases not matched to a gene: 8. Germline CDR1 LNHDA, CDR2 SQIVND (reference sequence). DNA for the CDR3: TGTGCCAGTAGTATCGGGCAGGGGGCTTTGGAGACCCAGTACTTC. Translating gives CASSIGQGALETQYF.

The V call is TRBV5-1, the J call TRBJ2-3, with TRBD1 as a possible D gene (6 bases). Trimming shortened V by 0 bases and J by 1 base, and 9 bases separated the two germline ends. Germline-derived CDR1 and CDR2 are SGHRS and YFSETQ. The CDR3 has 15 amino acids. The CDR3 loop is CASSLAGARTDTQYF. In nucleotides, the CDR3 is TGCGCCAGCAGCTTGGCAGGGGCTCGCACAGATACGCAGTATTTT.

This clone was found a few times. The chain couples TRBV27 to TRBJ2-1; D is possibly TRBD2 (5 bases). Germline V lookup: CDR1 MNHEY, CDR2 SMNVEV (reference sequence). With 3 bases removed from V and 8 bases from J, the gap between germline ends came to 8 bases. There are 12 residues in the CDR3. The CDR3 sequence is CASSFRGDEQFF. In DNA form, the CDR3 reads TGTGCCAGCAGTTTCCGGGGTGATGAGCAGTTCTTC.